These T cell receptor beta chains were read from a single sample in a study of blood T cell repertoires in COVID-19. The repertoire was sequenced with immunoSEQ multiplex PCR; TCRdb's copy has only in-frame clones and lacks some. The sample records 140,000 to 150,000 clones, roughly 84% being singletons. Source material: PBMCs or T cells enriched from blood (not recorded which). The receptors shown here come from a woman aged 50 to 60 who had been exposed to COVID-19. Each CDR3 is given with its conserved first and last residue. The D gene is left open where the match is weak. Expanded clones are given a class, and other clones once, few, many or no size at all.

v_gene: TRBV5-4
abundance: few
j_gene: TRBJ2-7
d_gene: NA
CDR3aa: CASSSPKTEEYF
CDR3nt: TGTGCCAGCAGCTCCCCGAAAACGGAGGAGTACTTC

v_gene: TRBV4-2
abundance: NA
j_gene: TRBJ1-1
d_gene: NA
CDR3aa: CASSRAAGRPNTEAFF
CDR3nt: TGTGCCAGCAGCCGGGCCGCGGGGCGACCGAACACTGAAGCTTTCTTT

v_gene: TRBV10-1
abundance: NA
j_gene: TRBJ2-5
d_gene: TRBD1
CDR3aa: CASKIQGFQKTQYF
CDR3nt: TGCGCCAGCAAGATACAGGGGTTTCAAAAGACCCAGTACTTC

v_gene: TRBV9
abundance: once
j_gene: TRBJ2-2
d_gene: TRBD2
CDR3aa: CASSPNAAGGRGGELFF
CDR3nt: TGTGCCAGCAGCCCGAACGCAGCGGGGGGGCGTGGCGGGGAGCTGTTTTTT

v_gene: TRBV3-1/TRBV3-2
abundance: NA
j_gene: TRBJ2-1
d_gene: TRBD1
CDR3aa: CASSLRGTGHEQFF
CDR3nt: TGTGCCAGCAGCCTGAGGGGGACAGGGCATGAGCAGTTCTTC

v_gene: TRBV2
abundance: NA
j_gene: TRBJ1-2
d_gene: NA
CDR3aa: CASKQGPNYGYTF
CDR3nt: TGTGCCAGCAAGCAGGGGCCAAACTATGGCTACACCTTC

v_gene: TRBV5-1
abundance: NA
j_gene: TRBJ1-6
d_gene: TRBD1
CDR3aa: CASSDRAGSPLHF
CDR3nt: TGCGCCAGCAGCGACAGGGCAGGGTCACCCCTCCACTTT

v_gene: TRBV12-5
abundance: NA
j_gene: TRBJ1-2
d_gene: NA
CDR3aa: CASGLVQVKTNYGYTF
CDR3nt: TGTGCTAGTGGTTTGGTTCAGGTAAAGACTAACTATGGCTACACCTTC

v_gene: TRBV11-2
abundance: few
j_gene: TRBJ2-2
d_gene: NA
CDR3aa: CASSQIRGNTGELFF
CDR3nt: TGTGCCAGCAGCCAAATCAGGGGCAACACCGGGGAGCTGTTTTTT

v_gene: TRBV14
abundance: NA
j_gene: TRBJ2-7
d_gene: TRBD1
CDR3aa: CASSRQGVYEQYF
CDR3nt: TGTGCCAGCAGCCGCCAGGGGGTATACGAGCAGTACTTC

v_gene: TRBV25-1
abundance: NA
j_gene: TRBJ2-1
d_gene: NA
CDR3aa: CASSEGGGLRNEQFF
CDR3nt: TGTGCCAGCAGTGAGGGGGGGGGCCTTAGGAATGAGCAGTTCTTC

v_gene: TRBV20-1
abundance: NA
j_gene: TRBJ2-5
d_gene: NA
CDR3aa: CSASPGVGQTQYF
CDR3nt: TGCAGTGCTAGTCCAGGGGTCGGGCAGACCCAGTACTTC

v_gene: TRBV3-1/TRBV3-2
abundance: NA
j_gene: TRBJ1-3
d_gene: TRBD1
CDR3aa: CASSQDYRDRFGNTIYF
CDR3nt: TGTGCCAGCAGCCAAGACTACCGGGACAGGTTCGGAAACACCATATATTTT

v_gene: TRBV11-3
abundance: once
j_gene: TRBJ2-5
d_gene: TRBD1
CDR3aa: CASSQGAGIETQYF
CDR3nt: TGTGCCAGCAGTCAGGGGGCGGGTATAGAGACCCAGTACTTC

v_gene: TRBV7-8
abundance: NA
j_gene: TRBJ1-1
d_gene: TRBD1
CDR3aa: CASSSDTIPDREIEAFF
CDR3nt: TGTGCCAGCAGCTCAGATACAATCCCCGACAGGGAGATTGAAGCTTTCTTT

v_gene: TRBV6-4
abundance: NA
j_gene: TRBJ1-2
d_gene: TRBD1
CDR3aa: CASSDPGTGVSGGYTF
CDR3nt: TGTGCCAGCAGTGACCCCGGGACAGGGGTATCTGGTGGCTACACCTTC

v_gene: TRBV13
abundance: NA
j_gene: TRBJ2-7
d_gene: NA
CDR3aa: CASSLGLTYEQYF
CDR3nt: TGTGCCAGCAGCCTAGGACTTACCTACGAGCAGTACTTC

v_gene: TRBV29-1
abundance: NA
j_gene: TRBJ2-7
d_gene: NA
CDR3aa: CSVEQGGEQYF
CDR3nt: TGCAGCGTTGAACAGGGGGGCGAGCAGTACTTC